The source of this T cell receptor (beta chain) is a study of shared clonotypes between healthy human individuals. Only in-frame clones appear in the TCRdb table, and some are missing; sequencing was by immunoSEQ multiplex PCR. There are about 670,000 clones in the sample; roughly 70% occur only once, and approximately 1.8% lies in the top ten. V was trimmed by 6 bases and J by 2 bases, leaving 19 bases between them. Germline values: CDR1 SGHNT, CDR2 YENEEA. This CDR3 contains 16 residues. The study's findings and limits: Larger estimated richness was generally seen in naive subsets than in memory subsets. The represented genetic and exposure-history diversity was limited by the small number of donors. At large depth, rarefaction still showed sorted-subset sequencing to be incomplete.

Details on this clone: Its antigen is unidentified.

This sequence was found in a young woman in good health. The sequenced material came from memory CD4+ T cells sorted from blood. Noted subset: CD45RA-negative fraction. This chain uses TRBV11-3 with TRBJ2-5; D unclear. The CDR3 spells CASRPTRFAFQETQYF. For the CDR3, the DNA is TGTGCCAGCAGACCCACGAGGTTCGCCTTTCAAGAGACCCAGTACTTC.